These 4 T cell receptor beta chains share one sample of origin, sequenced in a study of CD8+ T cells in alopecia areata (dated by TCRdb to between 2017 and 2018). Libraries came from the immunoSEQ multiplex PCR assay. RNA was extracted from all samples and reverse transcribed into cDNA as template for TCR sequencing. Not all clones reach the TCRdb copy of this immuneACCESS table, which keeps in-frame sequences only. Checked studies attribute under half of the gap to unresolved V genes and leave the rest unexplained. In all, the sample holds roughly 76,000 clones, and approximately 29% of those were seen once. Of the sample, under 15% falls within the top ten clones. The sample's time point label, in plain terms: roughly 27 days on oral tofacitinib. Interpreted using the paper, the treatment or condition label stands for: oral pan-JAK inhibitor, 5-10 mg twice daily. This sample comprised CD8+ T cells sorted from blood, obtained at week 4, from a patient treated with tofacitinib. The receptors were gathered from a human donor with alopecia areata.

The CDR3 coding sequence is TGTGCCAGCAGCTCTAGCGGGAGGGGGTACGAGCAGTACTTC. Translated, it gives CASSSSGRGYEQYF. The chain uses TRBV10-3 and TRBJ2-7; 12 nucleotides agree with TRBD2. The CDR3 runs to 14 residues. With V trimmed by 10 bases and J by 4 bases, 8 bases remained unmatched. Germline V gene lookup returns CDR1 ENHRY and CDR2 SYGVKD.

The table lists this clone with a few counts. This chain uses TRBV2 with TRBJ2-5; D is uncertain. V lost 4 bases, J lost 6 bases, and 12 bases lay in between. This CDR3 region has 13 residues. The germline V gene encodes CDR1 SNHLY and CDR2 FYNNEI. The CDR3 DNA follows: TGTGCCAGCAGTGTGCCCCCTTCGAAGACCCAGTACTTC. It codes for CASSVPPSKTQYF.

CDR3 amino acids: CSVCLAGEMETQYF. CDR3 nucleotides: TGCAGCGTGTGTCTAGCGGGAGAGATGGAGACCCAGTACTTC. The chain combines TRBV29-1 with TRBJ2-5, with 10 bases matching TRBD2. J lost 5 bases, V lost 6 bases, and 9 bases had no gene match. The CDR3 runs 14 residues. CDR1 SQVTM and CDR2 ANQGSEA come from the germline V gene.

In regard to this clone: One end of the junction does not line up with germline, which may come from a read error. The gene calls are TRBV7-9 and TRBJ1-2; TRBD1 matches at 8 bases. Germline values: CDR1 SEHNR, CDR2 FQNEAQ (reference sequence). This CDR3 is 14 amino acids long. CDR3 amino acids: CASSHRDRRDGYIF. CDR3 coding DNA: TGTGCCAGCAGCCACCGGGACAGGAGGGATGGCTACATCTTC.